This TCR beta chain was sequenced in a study of PD-1 blockade in classical Hodgkin lymphoma. Study-level results: When nivolumab was started under 1 year after ASCT, patients were excluded.

The CDR3 contains 14 residues. Germline V gene data show CDR1 as LGHNA and CDR2 as YNFKEQ. With 5 bases removed from V and 2 bases from J, the gap between germline ends came to 12 bases. Profiling relied on immunoSEQ multiplex PCR, and the TCRdb table lists in-frame clones only, not all of them. Of more than 25,000 clones in the sample, roughly three quarters were seen once. Relapses following autologous stem cell transplantation were seen in all patients, with brentuximab vedotin exposure varying. As to this clone: Antigen unknown.

The TCR was taken from a human donor with classical Hodgkin lymphoma. The sample here was peripheral blood mononuclear cells (PBMCs), taken before the second cycle of nivolumab. The rearrangement links TRBV4-2 to TRBJ1-1; D is perhaps TRBD1 (6 bases). CDR3 protein: CASSKGGTNTEAFF. In DNA form, the CDR3 reads TGTGCCAGCAGCAAGGGGGGCACAAACACTGAAGCTTTCTTT.